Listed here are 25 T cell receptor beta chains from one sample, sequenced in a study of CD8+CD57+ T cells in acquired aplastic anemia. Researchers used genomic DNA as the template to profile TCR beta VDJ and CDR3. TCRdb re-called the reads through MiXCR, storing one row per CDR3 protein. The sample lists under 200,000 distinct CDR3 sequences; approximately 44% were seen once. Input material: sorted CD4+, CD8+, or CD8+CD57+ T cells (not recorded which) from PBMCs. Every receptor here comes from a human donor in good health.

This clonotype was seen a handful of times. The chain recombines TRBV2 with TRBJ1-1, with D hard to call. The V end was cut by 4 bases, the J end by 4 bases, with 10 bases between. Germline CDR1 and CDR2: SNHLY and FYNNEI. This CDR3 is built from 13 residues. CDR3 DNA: TGTGCCAGCAGTGCGTACGTAGGCACTGAAGCTTTCTTT. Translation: CASSAYVGTEAFF.

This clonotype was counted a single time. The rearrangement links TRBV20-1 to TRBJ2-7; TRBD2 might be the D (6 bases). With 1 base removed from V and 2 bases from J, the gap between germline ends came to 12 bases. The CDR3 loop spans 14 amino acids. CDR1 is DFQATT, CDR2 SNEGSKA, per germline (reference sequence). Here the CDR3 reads CSARGEVSAYEQYF. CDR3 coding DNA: TGCAGTGCTAGAGGGGAGGTCAGCGCCTACGAGCAGTACTTC.

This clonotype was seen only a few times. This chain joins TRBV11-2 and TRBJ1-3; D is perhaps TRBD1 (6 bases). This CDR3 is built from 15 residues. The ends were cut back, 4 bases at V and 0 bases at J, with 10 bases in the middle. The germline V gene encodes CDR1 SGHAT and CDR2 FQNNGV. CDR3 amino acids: CASSSGQYSGNTIYF. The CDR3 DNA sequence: TGTGCCAGCAGCTCAGGACAGTACTCTGGAAACACCATATATTTT.

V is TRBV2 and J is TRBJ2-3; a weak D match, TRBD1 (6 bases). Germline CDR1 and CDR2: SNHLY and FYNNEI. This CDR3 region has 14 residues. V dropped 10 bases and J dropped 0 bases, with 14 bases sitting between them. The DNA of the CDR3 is TGTGCCACCCGTGTAGGGGGTAGCACAGATACGCAGTATTTT. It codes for CATRVGGSTDTQYF. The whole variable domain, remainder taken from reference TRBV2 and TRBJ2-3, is EPEVTQTPSHQVTQMGQEVILRCVPISNHLYFYWYRQILGQKVEFLVSFYNNEISEKSEIFDDQFSVERPDGSNFTLKIRSTKLEDSAMYFCATRVGGSTDTQYFGPGTRLTVL.

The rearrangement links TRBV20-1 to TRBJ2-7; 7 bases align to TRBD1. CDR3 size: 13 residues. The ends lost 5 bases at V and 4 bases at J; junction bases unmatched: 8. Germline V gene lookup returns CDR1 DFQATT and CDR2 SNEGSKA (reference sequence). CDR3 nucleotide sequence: TGCAGTGCTTCCGGGACAGCTGAGTACGAGCAGTACTTC. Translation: CSASGTAEYEQYF.

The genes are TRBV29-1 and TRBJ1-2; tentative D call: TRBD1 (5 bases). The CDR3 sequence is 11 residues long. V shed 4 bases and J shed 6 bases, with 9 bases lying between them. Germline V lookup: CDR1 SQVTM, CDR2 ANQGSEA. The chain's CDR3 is CSVVGGDGYTF. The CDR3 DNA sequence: TGCAGCGTTGTCGGGGGAGATGGCTACACCTTC.

The CDR3 coding sequence is TGTGCCAGCAGCTTTAACACGGGACAAGGGGGCTACACCTTC. It yields the protein CASSFNTGQGGYTF. The chain links TRBV7-3 to TRBJ1-2; D is perhaps TRBD1 (6 bases). Germline V gives CDR1 SGHTA, CDR2 FQGTGA. This CDR3 comprises 14 residues. Between the trimmed V and J ends, which lost 3 bases and 8 bases, there was a span of 16 bases.

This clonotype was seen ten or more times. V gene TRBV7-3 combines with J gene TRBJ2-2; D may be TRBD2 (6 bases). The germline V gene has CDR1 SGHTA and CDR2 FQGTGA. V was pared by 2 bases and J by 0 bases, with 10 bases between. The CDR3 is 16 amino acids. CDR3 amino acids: CASSLYRGTNTGELFF. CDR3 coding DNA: TGTGCCAGCAGCTTATATCGGGGGACGAACACCGGGGAGCTGTTTTTT.

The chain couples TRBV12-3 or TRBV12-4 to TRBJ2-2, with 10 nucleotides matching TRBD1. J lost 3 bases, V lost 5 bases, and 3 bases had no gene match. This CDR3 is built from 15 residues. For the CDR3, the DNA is TGTGCCAGCAGTGACAGGGGGCTGTACACCGGGGAGCTGTTTTTT. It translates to CASSDRGLYTGELFF.

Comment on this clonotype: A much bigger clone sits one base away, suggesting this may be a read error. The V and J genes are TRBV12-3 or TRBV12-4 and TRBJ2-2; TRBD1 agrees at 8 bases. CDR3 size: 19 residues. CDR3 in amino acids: CASSPDGTGWVVNTGELLF. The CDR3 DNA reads TGTGCCAGCAGTCCGGACGGGACAGGTTGGGTCGTGAACACCGGGGAGCTGCTTTTT.

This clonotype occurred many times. For the CDR3, the DNA is TGTGCCAGCAGTTACCGGACACCTAACTATGGCTACACCTTC. Protein: CASSYRTPNYGYTF. The V gene is TRBV6-5, the J gene TRBJ1-2, with D perhaps TRBD1 (5 bases). Trimming removed 2 bases from V and 0 bases from J, with 7 bases in between. The CDR3 has 14 residues. Germline V CDR1 and CDR2: MNHEY, SVGAGI.

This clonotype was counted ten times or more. The CDR3 protein is CASSPMGRREAFF. CDR3 bases: TGTGCCAGCAGCCCCATGGGCAGGAGAGAAGCTTTCTTT. The V and J genes are TRBV5-6 and TRBJ1-1, with unresolved D. There are 13 residues in the CDR3. The V gene lost 4 bases and the J gene lost 8 bases, with 15 bases spanning the gap. CDR1 and CDR2 (germline): SGHDT, YYEEEE.

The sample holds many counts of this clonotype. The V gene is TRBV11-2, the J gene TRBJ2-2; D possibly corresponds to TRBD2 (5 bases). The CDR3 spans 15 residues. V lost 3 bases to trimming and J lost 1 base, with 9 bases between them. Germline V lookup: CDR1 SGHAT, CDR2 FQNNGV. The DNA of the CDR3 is TGTGCCAGCAGCTTTGGGAGCCTGAACACCGGGGAGCTGTTTTTT. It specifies CASSFGSLNTGELFF.

CDR3 bases: TGCAGTGCTAGAGGCGACACCTACGAGCAGTACTTC. Encoded protein: CSARGDTYEQYF. The chain has TRBV20-1 and TRBJ2-7; no firm D call. The germline V and J ends were trimmed by 1 base and 2 bases, with 6 bases remaining between them. CDR3 length: 12 amino acids. Per the germline V gene, CDR1 is DFQATT and CDR2 is SNEGSKA (reference sequence).

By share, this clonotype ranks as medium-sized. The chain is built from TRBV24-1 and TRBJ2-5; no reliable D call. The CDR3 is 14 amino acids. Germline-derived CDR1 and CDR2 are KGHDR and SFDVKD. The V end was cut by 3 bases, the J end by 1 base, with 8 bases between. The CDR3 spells CATSDPDGQETQYF. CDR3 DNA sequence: TGTGCCACCAGTGATCCGGACGGCCAAGAGACCCAGTACTTC.

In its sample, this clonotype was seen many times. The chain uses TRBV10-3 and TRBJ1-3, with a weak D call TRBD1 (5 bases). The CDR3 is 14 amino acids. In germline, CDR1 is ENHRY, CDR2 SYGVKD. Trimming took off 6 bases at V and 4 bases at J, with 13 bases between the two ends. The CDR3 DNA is TGTGCCATCAGGGATAGTAGGGGAGGAAACACCATATATTTT. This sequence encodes CAIRDSRGGNTIYF.

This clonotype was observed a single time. The CDR3 nucleotides read TGTGCCAGCAGCTTACGGGATTCTGGGGTCAATGAGCAGTTCTTC. The encoded protein is CASSLRDSGVNEQFF. The V call is TRBV11-1, the J call TRBJ2-1, with a possible D match to TRBD2 (5 bases). The CDR3 is 15 amino acids. Germline CDR1 SGHAT, CDR2 FQDESV (reference sequence). Trimming shortened V by 2 bases and J by 6 bases, and 14 bases separated the two germline ends.

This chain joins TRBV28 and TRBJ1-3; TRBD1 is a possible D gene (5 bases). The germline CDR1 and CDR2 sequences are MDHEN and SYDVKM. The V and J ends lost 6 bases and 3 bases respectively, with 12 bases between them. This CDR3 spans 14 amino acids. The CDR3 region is CASSQSGGGNTIYF. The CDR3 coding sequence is TGTGCCAGCAGCCAATCGGGGGGTGGAAACACCATATATTTT.

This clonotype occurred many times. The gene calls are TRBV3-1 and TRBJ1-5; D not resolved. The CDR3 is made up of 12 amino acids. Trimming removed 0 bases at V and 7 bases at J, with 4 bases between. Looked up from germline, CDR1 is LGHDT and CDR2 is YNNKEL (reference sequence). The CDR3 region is CASSQDRQPQHF. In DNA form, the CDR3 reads TGTGCCAGCAGCCAAGACCGCCAGCCCCAGCATTTT.

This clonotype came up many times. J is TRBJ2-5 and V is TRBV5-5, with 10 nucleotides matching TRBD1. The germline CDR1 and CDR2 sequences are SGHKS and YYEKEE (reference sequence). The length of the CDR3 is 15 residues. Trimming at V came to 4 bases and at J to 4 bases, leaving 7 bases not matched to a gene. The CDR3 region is CASSRGQGKGETQYF. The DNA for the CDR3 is TGTGCCAGCAGCAGGGGACAGGGGAAGGGAGAGACCCAGTACTTC.

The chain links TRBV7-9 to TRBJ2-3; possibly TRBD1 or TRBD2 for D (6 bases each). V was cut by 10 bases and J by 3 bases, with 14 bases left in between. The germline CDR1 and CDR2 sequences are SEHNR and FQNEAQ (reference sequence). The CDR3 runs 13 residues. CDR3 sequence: CATPRGVTDTQYF. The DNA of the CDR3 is TGTGCCACCCCAAGGGGGGTAACAGATACGCAGTATTTT. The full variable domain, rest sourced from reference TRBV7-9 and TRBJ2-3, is DTGVSQNPRHKITKRGQNVTFRCDPISEHNRLYWYRQTLGQGPEFLTYFQNEAQLEKSRLLSDRFSAERPKGSFSTLEIQRTEQGDSAMYLCATPRGVTDTQYFGPGTRLTVL.

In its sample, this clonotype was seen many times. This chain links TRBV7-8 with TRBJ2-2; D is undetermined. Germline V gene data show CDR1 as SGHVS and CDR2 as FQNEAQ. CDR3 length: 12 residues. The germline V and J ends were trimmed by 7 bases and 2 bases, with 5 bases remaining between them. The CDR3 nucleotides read TGTGCCAGCAACCCAAACACCGGGGAGCTGTTTTTT. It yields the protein CASNPNTGELFF.

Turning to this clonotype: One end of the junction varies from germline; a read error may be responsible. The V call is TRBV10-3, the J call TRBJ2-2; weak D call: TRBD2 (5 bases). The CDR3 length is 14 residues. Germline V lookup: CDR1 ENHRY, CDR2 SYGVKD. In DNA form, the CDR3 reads TGTGCCATCGGTGAGCTGGAGAACACCGGGGAGCTGTCTTTT. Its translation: CAIGELENTGELSF.

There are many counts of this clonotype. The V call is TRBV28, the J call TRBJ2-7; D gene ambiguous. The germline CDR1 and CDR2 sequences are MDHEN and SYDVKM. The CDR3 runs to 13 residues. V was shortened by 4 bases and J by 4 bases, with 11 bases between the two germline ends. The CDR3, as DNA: TGTGCCAGCAGTTGGGTCGTGGGTTACGAGCAGTACTTC. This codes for CASSWVVGYEQYF. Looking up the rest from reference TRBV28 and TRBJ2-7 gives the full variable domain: DVKVTQSSRYLVKRTGEKVFLECVQDMDHENMFWYRQDPGLGLRLIYFSYDVKMKEKGDIPEGYSVSREKKERFSLILESASTNQTSMYLCASSWVVGYEQYFGPGTRLTVT.

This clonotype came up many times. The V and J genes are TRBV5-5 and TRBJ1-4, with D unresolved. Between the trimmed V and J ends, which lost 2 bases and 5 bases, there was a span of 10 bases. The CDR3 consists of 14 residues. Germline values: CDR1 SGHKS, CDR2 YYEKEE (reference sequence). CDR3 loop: CASSFSGANEKLFF. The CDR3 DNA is TGTGCCAGCAGCTTTTCAGGAGCAAATGAAAAACTGTTTTTT.